These T cell receptor beta chains were read from a single sample in a study of shared clonotypes between healthy human individuals. The assay was immunoSEQ multiplex PCR, and TCRdb's table has in-frame clones only and misses some. This table has about 870,000 clones, 92% appearing once. The source material was naive CD8+ T cells sorted from blood. These receptor sequences come from a man under 40 in good health. The CDR3 runs from the conserved cysteine through the conserved F or W. Fields, in order: V gene, J gene, D gene, CDR3 length, clone size, CDR3 protein, CDR3 DNA. A D gene is named only where the DNA matches it firmly. Some rows have no size entry. The others give once, few or many, or a class for an expanded clone.

>TRBV4-1|TRBJ1-1|TRBD1|15|-
CASSQTTGLNTEAFF
TGCGCCAGCAGCCAGACGACAGGGCTTAACACTGAAGCTTTCTTT
>TRBV10-3|TRBJ2-7|TRBD2|15|-
CAISDLAGGAYEQYF
TGTGCCATCAGTGACCTAGCGGGAGGAGCCTACGAGCAGTACTTC
>TRBV6-4|TRBJ2-1|TRBD2|14|-
CASSFLAGQLEQFF
TGTGCCAGCAGTTTCCTAGCGGGACAATTGGAGCAGTTCTTC
>TRBV7-9|TRBJ2-3|TRBD2|15|-
CASSLVGRGVDTQYF
TGTGCCAGCAGCTTAGTAGGGAGGGGAGTGGACACGCAGTATTTT
>TRBV7-9|TRBJ2-7|-|13|-
CASSWEAASEQYF
TGTGCCAGCAGCTGGGAGGCCGCCTCTGAGCAGTACTTC
>TRBV7-9|TRBJ2-4|-|17|-
CASSFEDGGAAKNIQYF
TGTGCCAGCAGCTTCGAGGACGGCGGCGCAGCCAAAAACATTCAGTACTTC
>TRBV6-5|TRBJ1-1|-|14|once
CASSVTGSNTEAFF
TGTGCCAGCAGTGTAACAGGTTCGAACACTGAAGCTTTCTTT
>TRBV10-3|TRBJ2-1|-|11|once
CAIKDDNEQFF
TGTGCCATCAAGGACGACAATGAGCAGTTCTTC
>TRBV7-9|TRBJ2-7|-|13|-
CASSVVSRDEQYF
TGTGCCAGCAGCGTAGTAAGCCGAGACGAGCAGTACTTC
>TRBV7-9|TRBJ2-3|TRBD2|15|-
CASILAEDFTDTQYF
TGTGCCAGCATACTAGCGGAAGATTTCACAGATACGCAGTATTTT
>TRBV11-2|TRBJ2-1|TRBD1|15|-
CASSLGRTGVDEQFF
TGTGCCAGCAGCTTAGGAAGGACAGGGGTAGATGAGCAGTTCTTC
>TRBV28|TRBJ2-2|-|14|-
CASSLEGNTGELFF
TGTGCCAGCAGTTTGGAGGGGAACACCGGGGAGCTGTTTTTT
>TRBV6-1|TRBJ1-3|-|14|-
CASSRRSSGNTIYF
TGTGCCAGCAGTCGCCGTAGCTCTGGAAACACCATATATTTT
>TRBV5-4|TRBJ2-2|-|13|-
CAIHRPNTGELFF
TGTGCCATCCACAGGCCGAACACCGGGGAGCTGTTTTTT
>TRBV6-1|TRBJ2-1|-|12|-
CASSELGNEQFF
TGTGCCAGCAGTGAATTAGGCAATGAGCAGTTCTTC
>TRBV27|TRBJ1-2|-|13|-
CASSLIHGNGYTF
TGTGCCAGCAGTTTAATTCACGGAAATGGCTACACCTTC
>TRBV28|TRBJ2-1|-|12|-
CASSLVAYEQFF
TGTGCCAGCAGTTTGGTGGCCTATGAGCAGTTCTTC
>TRBV7-9|TRBJ2-1|-|15|-
CASSLGLLANNEQFF
TGTGCCAGCTCCTTGGGGCTTCTAGCGAACAATGAGCAGTTCTTC
>TRBV11-2|TRBJ2-7|TRBD2|16|-
CASSTWTSGRGYEQYF
TGTGCCAGCAGCACCTGGACTAGCGGGAGAGGTTACGAGCAGTACTTC
>TRBV19|TRBJ2-1|-|14|-
CASSPGGTGREQFF
TGTGCCAGTAGTCCAGGGGGGACGGGGCGGGAGCAGTTCTTC
>TRBV2|TRBJ2-7|TRBD2|14|-
CASRMTSGIYEQYF
TGTGCCAGCAGAATGACTAGCGGGATCTACGAGCAGTACTTC
>TRBV27|TRBJ2-7|TRBD1|13|-
CASSFGQAYEQYF
TGTGCCAGCAGTTTTGGACAGGCCTACGAGCAGTACTTC
>TRBV27|TRBJ2-7|TRBD1|13|-
CASRGQGTYEQYF
TGTGCCAGCAGGGGACAGGGGACCTACGAGCAGTACTTC
>TRBV18|TRBJ1-2|-|16|-
CASSPPVDGTNYGYTF
TGTGCCAGCTCACCACCGGTCGACGGAACTAACTATGGCTACACCTTC
>TRBV7-6|TRBJ2-2|-|15|-
CASSPRTTSTGELFF
TGTGCCAGCAGCCCCCGGACTACCAGCACCGGGGAGCTGTTTTTT
>TRBV4-1|TRBJ2-3|-|15|-
CASSQDAQFTDTQYF
TGCGCCAGCAGCCAAGATGCCCAGTTCACAGATACGCAGTATTTT
>TRBV30|TRBJ2-1|-|16|-
CAWNDVGDTTGDEQFF
TGTGCCTGGAATGATGTCGGGGACACCACAGGCGATGAGCAGTTCTTC
>TRBV7-8|TRBJ2-3|-|15|once
CASTPLSRLTDTQYF
TGTGCCAGCACCCCCCTTAGTCGGCTAACAGATACGCAGTATTTT
>TRBV2|TRBJ2-7|-|14|-
CASRHRDMNYEQYF
TGTGCCAGCAGGCACCGGGACATGAACTACGAGCAGTACTTC
>TRBV4-3|TRBJ2-1|-|15|-
CASSQDTAGWNEQFF
TGCGCCAGCAGCCAAGATACGGCAGGGTGGAATGAGCAGTTCTTC
>TRBV4-1|TRBJ1-5|TRBD1|16|-
CASSQGGQGAGQPQHF
TGCGCCAGCAGCCAAGGGGGACAGGGGGCGGGTCAGCCCCAGCATTTT
>TRBV29-1|TRBJ2-7|TRBD1|13|-
CSEDRARMYEQYF
TGCAGCGAGGACAGGGCCAGGATGTACGAGCAGTACTTC
>TRBV9|TRBJ2-4|-|15|-
CASSVRGGAKNIQYF
TGTGCCAGCAGCGTCAGGGGGGGTGCCAAAAACATTCAGTACTTC
>TRBV14|TRBJ2-5|-|15|once
CASSPLIRAGETQYF
TGTGCCAGCAGCCCGTTGATAAGGGCGGGGGAGACCCAGTACTTC
>TRBV4-1|TRBJ2-7|-|13|once
CASSRTSSYEQYF
TGCGCCAGCAGTCGTACCAGCTCCTACGAGCAGTACTTC
>TRBV7-2|TRBJ1-5|TRBD1|14|-
CASSATGDNQPQHF
TGTGCCAGCAGCGCCACAGGGGACAATCAGCCCCAGCATTTT
>TRBV7-9|TRBJ2-1|-|12|-
CASSLEINEQFF
TGTGCCAGCAGCTTAGAGATCAATGAGCAGTTCTTC
>TRBV28|TRBJ1-4|TRBD1|17|-
CASSPGTGGPTNEKLFF
TGTGCCAGCAGTCCCGGGACAGGGGGCCCAACTAATGAAAAACTGTTTTTT
>TRBV7-9|TRBJ2-7|TRBD2|19|-
CASSATGTSAARNSYEQYF
TGTGCCAGCAGCGCGACCGGGACTAGCGCCGCCCGGAACTCCTACGAGCAGTACTTC
>TRBV9|TRBJ2-5|-|16|-
CASSVGVAQIQETQYF
TGTGCCAGCAGCGTAGGGGTCGCGCAAATACAAGAGACCCAGTACTTC
>TRBV29-1|TRBJ1-2|-|14|-
CSVDPATGSDGYTF
TGCAGCGTTGACCCTGCCACAGGGTCTGATGGCTACACCTTC
>TRBV10-1|TRBJ2-1|TRBD2|17|-
CASSESSTSGIYNEQFF
TGCGCCAGCAGTGAGTCATCGACTAGCGGGATCTACAATGAGCAGTTCTTC
>TRBV6-1|TRBJ2-2|-|14|-
CASILGANTGELFF
TGTGCCAGCATCCTCGGGGCTAACACCGGGGAGCTGTTTTTT
>TRBV30|TRBJ2-1|-|15|-
CAWSELGDGIGEQFF
TGTGCCTGGAGTGAGTTGGGAGATGGTATAGGTGAGCAGTTCTTC
>TRBV9|TRBJ2-5|-|15|-
CASSVGGAHFETQYF
TGTGCCAGCAGCGTTGGAGGGGCACATTTCGAGACCCAGTACTTC
>TRBV10-3|TRBJ2-7|-|15|-
CAISYGPLGSYEQYF
TGTGCCATCAGCTACGGACCCCTCGGCTCCTACGAGCAGTACTTC
>TRBV18|TRBJ2-7|-|12|-
CASSPRGNEQYF
TGTGCCAGCTCACCTAGGGGGAACGAGCAGTACTTC
>TRBV19|TRBJ2-7|-|12|once
CASSPGSYEQYF
TGTGCCAGTAGCCCGGGGAGCTACGAGCAGTACTTC
>TRBV27|TRBJ2-1|-|15|once
CASSFRGHSADEQFF
TGTGCCAGCAGTTTCCGGGGTCATTCGGCCGATGAGCAGTTCTTC
>TRBV2|TRBJ2-7|-|15|-
CASSPFGTGDYEQYF
TGTGCCAGCAGCCCTTTTGGGACGGGGGACTACGAGCAGTACTTC